The 21 T cell receptor beta chains given below trace back to one sample, sequenced in a study of metastatic and nonmetastatic thyroid tumors. TCRdb re-processed the PCR reads through MiXCR. The sample holds 22,000 or so clones, 15% to 20% seen once. Every patient underwent thyroid surgery untreated. Sequencing used blood. Receptors originate from a female donor with papillary thyroid cancer or a benign thyroid nodule (not recorded which). Some clones in this sample may be carry-over from other donors' samples.

There are many counts of this clone. V usage is TRBV6-1 and J usage is TRBJ2-3; D perhaps matches TRBD1 (5 bases). CDR1 MNHNS and CDR2 SASEGT come from the germline V gene. V lost 7 bases, J lost 4 bases, and 15 bases lay in between. The CDR3 totals 14 residues. The CDR3 sequence: CASIQGTPADTQYF. The CDR3 DNA is TGTGCCAGCATTCAGGGAACCCCCGCAGATACGCAGTATTTT.

This clone was picked up a small number of times. The junction and the germline gene differ at one end; a read error may be behind it. The chain recombines TRBV2 with TRBJ2-6; D may be TRBD1 (5 bases). The CDR3 covers 15 residues. The V gene's germline CDR1 is SNHLY and CDR2 FYNNEI. This CDR3 is CASSTDRSGAKVLTF. CDR3 nucleotide sequence: TGTGCCAGCAGTACCGACAGATCTGGGGCCAAAGTCCTGACTTTC. Full variable domain (remainder filled in from reference TRBV2 and TRBJ2-6): EPEVTQTPSHQVTQMGQEVILRCVPISNHLYFYWYRQILGQKVEFLVSFYNNEISEKSEIFDDQFSVERPDGSNFTLKIRSTKLEDSAMYFCASSTDRSGAKVLTFGAGSRLTVL.

V gene TRBV5-6 combines with J gene TRBJ2-7; 7 bases are shared with TRBD1. The CDR3 covers 17 residues. J was trimmed by 7 bases and V by 1 base; bases with no gene match: 17. Looked up from germline, CDR1 is SGHDT and CDR2 is YYEEEE. The CDR3 nucleotides are TGTGCCAGCAGCTTGAATAGCCCGACGGCAGGGGGACGGGAGCAGTACTTC. This gives the protein CASSLNSPTAGGREQYF.

As for this clone: An end of the junction differs from the germline gene, which may be a read error. The gene calls are TRBV24-1 and TRBJ2-3; 7 positions match TRBD2. CDR3 length equals 15 residues. Germline V lookup: CDR1 KGHDR, CDR2 SFDVKD. CDR3 DNA sequence: TGTTCCACCAGTCCTCCGGGGACTATCATAGATACGCAGTATTTT. The encoded protein is CSTSPPGTIIDTQYF.

This clone has a count of ten or more. Other DNA sequences of this sample code for an identical CDR3. This chain joins TRBV20-1 and TRBJ2-2; D might be TRBD2 (5 bases). The V end lost 1 base, the J end lost 2 bases, and 11 bases lay between the germline ends. Germline V CDR1 and CDR2: DFQATT, SNEGSKA (reference sequence). This CDR3 has 15 amino acids. DNA for the CDR3: TGCAGTGCTAGAGGAGGAGGCCCAAACACCGGGGAGCTGTTTTTT. Encoded protein: CSARGGGPNTGELFF.

The chain joins TRBV4-1 to TRBJ1-2; D may be TRBD1 (5 bases). V lost 0 bases and J lost 4, with 12 bases in between. The CDR3 covers 15 residues. CDR1 and CDR2 (germline): MGHRA, YSYEKL. In nucleotides, the CDR3 is TGCGCCAGCAGCCAAGAGCTTGACAGACCCTATGGCTACACCTTC. This sequence encodes CASSQELDRPYGYTF.

This clone was detected ten times or more. This rearrangement joins TRBV20-1 to TRBJ1-2; D is ambiguous. This CDR3 spans 12 amino acids. CDR1 DFQATT and CDR2 SNEGSKA come from the germline V gene (reference sequence). Trimming shortened V by 1 base and J by 5 bases, and 8 bases separated the two germline ends. The CDR3 spells CSARVGSYGYTF. DNA for the CDR3: TGCAGTGCTAGAGTGGGAAGTTATGGCTACACCTTC.

This clone was observed many times. CDR3 residues: CASSLEPGTYNTEAFF. CDR3 nucleotide sequence: TGCGCCAGCAGCTTGGAACCAGGGACATACAACACTGAAGCTTTCTTT. The chain is built from TRBV5-1 and TRBJ1-1, with D possibly being TRBD1 (6 bases). Trimming took 0 bases from V and 2 from J, leaving 14 bases between them. Germline assignment: CDR1 SGHRS and CDR2 YFSETQ. This CDR3 region has 16 residues.

This clone was counted a few times. The chain recombines TRBV19 with TRBJ1-2; TRBD1 might be the D (5 bases). Deletions cut 4 bases from V and 8 bases from J, with 20 bases between. CDR1 and CDR2 from the germline V gene are LNHDA and SQIVND (reference sequence). The CDR3 consists of 15 residues. The CDR3 protein is CASSNPSGPRKGYTF. CDR3 coding DNA: TGTGCCAGTAGTAACCCCTCGGGACCCCGAAAGGGCTACACCTTC.

This clone was recorded many times. A much bigger clone sits one base away, suggesting this may be a read error. The chain carries TRBV6-2 or TRBV6-3 and TRBJ2-1; D uncertain. The CDR3 has 12 amino acids. Germline V gene data show CDR1 as MNHEY and CDR2 as SVGEGT. CDR3 DNA sequence: TGTGCCAACAGTTACTCGAACGCCGCGCAGTTCTTC. It is translated as CANSYSNAAQFF.

The V gene is TRBV20-1, the J gene TRBJ2-1; TRBD1 matches at 8 bases. Germline CDR1 is DFQATT and CDR2 is SNEGSKA (reference sequence). With V trimmed by 6 bases and J by 10 bases, 17 bases remained unmatched. The CDR3 loop spans 15 amino acids. CDR3 bases: TGCAGTGCGCCGGACAGGGCGCGGGGCCTCAAGGAGCAGTTCTTC. Amino acids: CSAPDRARGLKEQFF.

This clone has a count of ten or more. V gene TRBV5-1 combines with J gene TRBJ2-1; the D gene is possibly TRBD1 (5 bases). CDR3 size: 14 residues. Germline V lookup: CDR1 SGHRS, CDR2 YFSETQ. V was trimmed by 0 bases and J by 5 bases, leaving 9 bases between them. The CDR3: CASSLGQINNEQFF. The CDR3 DNA reads as TGCGCCAGCAGCTTGGGACAGATAAACAATGAGCAGTTCTTC.

The chain joins TRBV19 to TRBJ1-2, with D uncertain. The CDR3 contains 12 residues. Trimming pared 10 bases from V and 5 bases from J, leaving 14 bases between. CDR1 is LNHDA, CDR2 SQIVND, per germline (reference sequence). CDR3 sequence (DNA): TGTGCCACGGAAGGGTATCTATATGGCTACACCTTC. Protein sequence: CATEGYLYGYTF.

To note about this clone: A much larger clone sits a single nucleotide away, making a read error possible. V usage is TRBV5-4 and J usage is TRBJ2-5; D remains unclear. CDR1 SGHNT and CDR2 YYREEE come from the germline V gene (reference sequence). The CDR3 runs 14 residues. CDR3 region: CVSSRLGESETQYF. The CDR3 DNA sequence: TGTGTCAGCAGCCGTCTTGGGGAATCGGAGACCCAGTACTTC.

The table lists this clone with many counts. The genes are TRBV10-3 and TRBJ2-2, with a possible D match to TRBD1 (6 bases). Germline values: CDR1 ENHRY, CDR2 SYGVKD. Trimming shortened V by 5 bases and J by 5 bases, and 15 bases separated the two germline ends. The CDR3 is 15 amino acids. CDR3 nucleotides: TGTGCCATCAGTAACAGGGCCTCGCGGACCGGGGAGCTGTTTTTT. Translation gives CAISNRASRTGELFF.

Comment on this clone: Mismatch with germline at one junction end may stem from a read error. The chain has TRBV30 and TRBJ2-1, with D perhaps TRBD1 or TRBD2 (5 bases each). CDR1 and CDR2 from the germline V gene are GTSNPN and SVGIG (reference sequence). CDR3 length: 13 residues. The CDR3 DNA follows: TGTGCCTGGGGAGATCCGGGGCGAGGAGAGCAGCTCTTC. Residues: CAWGDPGRGEQLF.

This clone is termed medium-sized. Other DNA sequences in this specimen translate into the identical CDR3. The chain couples TRBV6-1 to TRBJ1-3; D remains ambiguous. The V end lost 6 bases, the J end lost 1 base, and 7 bases lay between the germline ends. The CDR3 is 13 residues long. Germline V gene lookup returns CDR1 MNHNS and CDR2 SASEGT. The CDR3 is CASRRGSGNTIYF. The CDR3 nucleotides read TGTGCCAGCAGACGGGGTTCTGGAAACACCATATATTTT.

V usage is TRBV7-3 and J usage is TRBJ2-3; D is possibly TRBD1 (6 bases). Germline V gene data show CDR1 as SGHTA and CDR2 as FQGTGA. The CDR3 consists of 16 residues. The V gene lost 4 bases and the J gene lost 2 bases, with 16 bases spanning the gap. CDR3 nucleotides: TGTGCCAGCAGCTCCGTGCCCAGGGGCAACACAGATACGCAGTATTTT. Protein product: CASSSVPRGNTDTQYF.

This clone was seen ten or more times. This chain connects TRBV10-3 to TRBJ1-1; D is unresolved. Trimming took off 0 bases at V and 3 bases at J, with 5 bases between the two ends. This CDR3 is 13 amino acids long. The germline gives CDR1 ENHRY, CDR2 SYGVKD. The chain's CDR3 is CAISESVDTEAFF. CDR3 coding DNA: TGTGCCATCAGTGAGTCCGTGGACACTGAAGCTTTCTTT.

At least ten counts were recorded for this clone. Other DNA sequences of this sample code for an identical CDR3. The chain employs TRBV9 and TRBJ1-2, with D uncertain. CDR1 and CDR2 (germline): SGDLS, YYNGEE. V was cut by 0 bases and J by 4 bases, with 16 bases left in between. CDR3 size: 16 residues. CDR3 coding DNA: TGTGCCAGCAGCGTAGATACAGAATGGGAACTCTATGGCTACACCTTC. Translation gives CASSVDTEWELYGYTF.

In this sample, this clone turned up a few times. Here the CDR3 reads CATSDYGTVWQPQHF. The CDR3 region has the DNA TGTGCCACCAGTGACTACGGGACAGTGTGGCAGCCCCAGCATTTT. The chain couples TRBV24-1 to TRBJ1-5, with 7 bases aligning to TRBD1. Germline V CDR1 and CDR2: KGHDR, SFDVKD. This CDR3 is 15 amino acids long. V lost 4 bases and J lost 7; bases outside the gene matches: 9.